Listed below are T cell receptor beta chains from one sample, sequenced in a study of cytomegalovirus exposure and HLA in healthy donors. TCRdb's copy holds only in-frame clones and misses some; the assay was immunoSEQ multiplex PCR. The table has approximately 170,000 clones, 75% to 85% seen once. Specimen: PBMCs. The source of these receptors is a male donor in good health and CMV-seropositive. The CDR3 runs from the conserved cysteine through the conserved F or W. Each record gives: J gene, clone size, V gene, D gene, CDR3 protein, CDR3 DNA. The D gene is left open where the match is weak. A clone size is listed for some rows: how often the clone was seen (once, few, many), or a class if it is expanded.

TRBJ2-2,-,TRBV6-1,TRBD1,CASSEGTGAGELFF,TGTGCCAGCAGTGAAGGGACAGGGGCCGGGGAGCTGTTTTTT
TRBJ2-2,-,TRBV27,-,CASRGQGTGELFF,TGTGCCAGCAGGGGGCAGGGCACCGGGGAGCTGTTTTTT
TRBJ1-6,few,TRBV6-1,-,CASSGQANSPLHF,TGTGCCAGCAGTGGGCAGGCAAATTCACCCCTCCACTTT
TRBJ1-3,-,TRBV28,-,CASSPFRNTIYF,TGTGCCAGCAGTCCCTTTAGAAACACCATATATTTT
TRBJ1-1,-,TRBV5-1,-,CASSLGGREAMEAFF,TGCGCCAGCAGCTTGGGCGGTCGGGAGGCCATGGAAGCTTTCTTT
TRBJ2-1,-,TRBV5-4,-,CASSLVSGGPYNEQFF,TGTGCCAGCAGCTTGGTGTCCGGGGGGCCTTACAATGAGCAGTTCTTC
TRBJ1-6,-,TRBV6-4,TRBD1,CASSPNGQVNSPLHF,TGTGCCAGCAGTCCTAACGGACAGGTTAATTCACCCCTCCACTTT
TRBJ1-2,-,TRBV30,TRBD1,CAWSVRLQGVNYGYTF,TGTGCCTGGAGTGTAAGGTTACAGGGGGTGAACTATGGCTACACCTTC
TRBJ2-2,-,TRBV14,TRBD1,CASSQGGTGGDTGELFF,TGTGCCAGCAGCCAAGGGGGGACAGGGGGCGACACCGGGGAGCTGTTTTTT
TRBJ2-1,-,TRBV5-6,TRBD2,CASSPSWRGGGEQFF,TGTGCCAGCAGCCCCTCTTGGCGGGGGGGAGGTGAGCAGTTCTTC
TRBJ1-2,few,TRBV19,-,CASSAQNTVNYGYTF,TGTGCCAGTAGTGCACAGAACACCGTGAACTATGGCTACACCTTC
TRBJ2-2,few,TRBV6-5,-,CASSTSTGELFF,TGTGCCAGCAGCACTAGCACCGGGGAGCTGTTTTTT
TRBJ2-7,once,TRBV13,TRBD1,CASSPYRGSYEQYF,TGTGCCAGCAGCCCATACAGGGGGTCCTACGAGCAGTACTTC
TRBJ1-2,-,TRBV19,TRBD1,CASRRDSLLGYTF,TGTGCCAGTAGACGGGACAGCCTCTTAGGCTACACCTTC
TRBJ2-3,-,TRBV11-2,-,CAGRAVTDTQYF,TGTGCCGGGCGGGCCGTCACGGATACGCAGTATTTT
TRBJ2-7,-,TRBV5-4,TRBD2,CASSRIAGGLEQYF,TGTGCCAGCAGCCGTATAGCGGGGGGGCTCGAGCAGTACTTC
TRBJ1-1,-,TRBV5-1,-,CASTRNTEAFF,TGCGCCAGCACCAGGAACACTGAAGCTTTCTTT
TRBJ2-7,-,TRBV5-1,TRBD2,CASSPGTSGLSSYEQYF,TGCGCCAGCAGCCCCGGGACTAGCGGGCTAAGCTCCTACGAGCAGTACTTC
TRBJ2-3,-,TRBV7-9,-,CASSFGSTDTQYF,TGTGCCAGCAGCTTCGGGTCAACAGATACGCAGTATTTT
TRBJ1-1,few,TRBV29-1,TRBD1,CSVETTGSNTEAFF,TGCAGCGTTGAAACGACAGGGAGTAACACTGAAGCTTTCTTT
TRBJ1-4,-,TRBV7-9,-,CASSLLARGNEKLFF,TGTGCCAGCAGCTTATTGGCCAGGGGTAATGAAAAACTGTTTTTT